Shown below are 19 T cell receptor beta chains from a single sample sequenced in a study of T cell responses to AZD1222 COVID-19 vaccine. The repertoire was sequenced with immunoSEQ multiplex PCR; TCRdb's copy has only in-frame clones and lacks some. Among about 220,000 clones, approximately 94% were seen once, and the ten largest hold less than 1.2%. Sequenced here: peripheral blood, sampled on day 0 of MenACWY control vaccination. These receptors all come from an adult in good health.

The chain has TRBV6-5 and TRBJ1-5, with 8 bases aligning to TRBD1. Germline loops: CDR1 MNHEY, CDR2 SVGAGI. V shed 5 bases, J shed 7 bases, and the junction held 4 bases outside the gene matches. This CDR3 contains 13 residues. Here the CDR3 reads CASSLTGVQPQHF. The CDR3 bases are TGTGCCAGCAGTCTGACAGGGGTGCAGCCCCAGCATTTT.

The V gene is TRBV15, the J gene TRBJ2-1; possibly TRBD2 for D (6 bases). The V gene's germline CDR1 is LNHNV and CDR2 YYDKDF (reference sequence). The CDR3 covers 16 residues. Between the trimmed V and J ends, which lost 1 base and 2 bases, there was a span of 12 bases. The DNA for the CDR3 is TGTGCCACCAGCAGAGGCAAGGGAGGTACCTACAATGAGCAGTTCTTC. Amino acids: CATSRGKGGTYNEQFF.

The chain carries TRBV15 and TRBJ2-4, with 8 bases aligning to TRBD1. Per germline, CDR1 LNHNV and CDR2 YYDKDF (reference sequence). This CDR3 contains 15 residues. The V gene end was trimmed by 4 bases and the J gene end by 6 bases; junction bases not matched to a gene: 8. The chain's CDR3 is CATSTGGLGGNIQYF. The CDR3 bases are TGTGCCACCAGCACAGGGGGCTTGGGTGGAAACATTCAGTACTTC.

As concerns this clone: Compared with germline, one end of the junction differs, possibly owing to a read error. V gene TRBV20-1 combines with J gene TRBJ1-2; D not resolved. Germline lookup yields CDR1 DFQATT and CDR2 SNEGSKA (reference sequence). The CDR3 length is 8 residues. In nucleotides, the CDR3 is TGCAGTGCTAGCCCTTTATCCTTC. It is translated as CSASPLSF.

This clone was seen a few times. The chain has TRBV29-1 and TRBJ1-1; no clear D gene. The CDR3 is 11 residues long. CDR1 and CDR2 (germline): SQVTM, ANQGSEA. Trimming left V 3 bases short and J 5 bases short, with 7 bases between. In nucleotides, the CDR3 is TGCAGCGTTGACCGGTATACTGAAGCTTTCTTT. Amino acids: CSVDRYTEAFF. Filled out from reference TRBV29-1 and TRBJ1-1, the complete variable domain reads SAVISQKPSRDICQRGTSLTIQCQVDSQVTMMFWYRQQPGQSLTLIATANQGSEATYESGFVIDKFPISRPNLTFSTLTVSNMSPEDSSIYLCSVDRYTEAFFGQGTRLTVV.

V is TRBV19 and J is TRBJ1-5, with D perhaps matching TRBD1 (5 bases). The CDR3 length is 16 residues. Deletions cut 2 bases from V and 2 bases from J, with 13 bases between. CDR1 LNHDA and CDR2 SQIVND come from the germline V gene (reference sequence). This CDR3 is CASSIRQKWGNQPQHF. As DNA, the CDR3 is TGTGCCAGTAGTATACGACAGAAGTGGGGCAATCAGCCCCAGCATTTT.

The rearrangement links TRBV18 to TRBJ2-7; D remains unclear. CDR1 and CDR2 (germline): KGHSH, LQKENI. This CDR3 is built from 15 residues. With 2 bases removed from V and 2 bases from J, the gap between germline ends came to 13 bases. The CDR3 DNA sequence: TGTGCCAGCTCACCAGGGTCCGGAAGAACCTACGAGCAGTACTTC. It encodes CASSPGSGRTYEQYF.

The V call is TRBV11-2, the J call TRBJ2-6; D gene unclear. Trimming left V 2 bases short and J 1 base short, with 6 bases between. This CDR3 is 15 amino acids long. Per germline, CDR1 SGHAT and CDR2 FQNNGV. Here the CDR3 reads CASSLYGSGANVLTF. CDR3 nucleotides: TGTGCCAGCAGCTTATATGGATCTGGGGCCAACGTCCTGACTTTC.

The V and J genes are TRBV7-6 and TRBJ1-2, with a tentative D call TRBD1 (5 bases). The germline CDR1 and CDR2 sequences are SGHVS and FNYEAQ. The CDR3 runs to 14 residues. V shed 2 bases and J shed 4 bases, with 11 bases lying between them. In DNA form, the CDR3 reads TGTGCCAGCAGCTTATTTGCAGGGAGCTATGGCTACACCTTC. It specifies CASSLFAGSYGYTF.

The V gene is TRBV4-1, the J gene TRBJ2-7; no clear D. From germline, CDR1 is MGHRA and CDR2 YSYEKL. The CDR3 runs 12 residues. V lost 1 base and J lost 7, with 8 bases in between. The CDR3 region has the DNA TGCGCCAGCAGCCAAGGACATCTAGAGCAGTACTTC. Its translation: CASSQGHLEQYF.

The V gene is TRBV5-1, the J gene TRBJ1-2; D gene unclear. V was shortened by 0 bases and J by 9 bases, with 15 bases between the two germline ends. Germline lookup yields CDR1 SGHRS and CDR2 YFSETQ. The CDR3 extends over 14 amino acids. Here the CDR3 DNA reads TGCGCCAGCAGCTTGGAGGCAGGTAAAGATCGCTACACCTTC. Translating it yields CASSLEAGKDRYTF.

The chain has TRBV7-2 and TRBJ2-1, with 9 bases identical to TRBD1. The CDR3 consists of 15 residues. After removal of 1 base from V and 6 bases from J, the junction contained 4 bases not matched to a gene. The germline CDR1 and CDR2 sequences are SGHTA and FQGNSA. The CDR3 DNA follows: TGTGCCAGCAGCTTAGACAGGGGGCATGGCAATGAGCAGTTCTTC. This translates into CASSLDRGHGNEQFF.

This rearrangement joins TRBV10-3 to TRBJ1-1, with D tentatively TRBD1 (6 bases). Germline-derived CDR1 and CDR2 are ENHRY and SYGVKD. The CDR3 is 15 residues long. V lost 0 bases and J 4 bases, leaving 12 bases between the germline ends. The CDR3 bases are TGTGCCATCAGTGAGTCGGGCAGGGGTACCACTGAAGCTTTCTTT. It codes for CAISESGRGTTEAFF.

This chain connects TRBV18 to TRBJ2-6, with no clear D. The V gene lost 3 bases and the J gene lost 4 bases, with 7 bases spanning the gap. The CDR3 is made up of 14 amino acids. Germline assignment: CDR1 KGHSH and CDR2 LQKENI. Here the CDR3 reads CASSPVGGANVLTF. The CDR3 nucleotides are TGTGCCAGCTCACCCGTGGGAGGGGCCAACGTCCTGACTTTC.

This chain links TRBV28 with TRBJ2-7; 7 bases fit TRBD1. Per the germline V gene, CDR1 is MDHEN and CDR2 is SYDVKM. J was trimmed by 6 bases and V by 6 bases; bases with no gene match: 5. This CDR3 region has 12 residues. The CDR3 DNA reads TGTGCCAGCAGGCAACAGGGGCGCGAGCAGTACTTC. Protein: CASRQQGREQYF.

This sequence joins TRBV5-1 and TRBJ1-1; TRBD1 matches at 7 bases. J lost 1 base, V lost 5 bases, and 8 bases had no gene match. This CDR3 comprises 15 residues. CDR1 and CDR2 (germline): SGHRS, YFSETQ. CDR3 coding DNA: TGCGCCAGCAGACGGACAGGAGTGCGGAACACTGAAGCTTTCTTT. This codes for CASRRTGVRNTEAFF.

This clone was recorded only once. One end of the junction is discordant with germline, which a read error may explain. The rearrangement joins TRBV11-3 to TRBJ1-1; D is perhaps TRBD1 (5 bases). The CDR3 contains 12 residues. The V gene's germline CDR1 is SGHNT and CDR2 YENEEA. The CDR3 nucleotides read TGCGCCTCGAGGGGATGGAACACTGAAGCTTTCTTT. The encoded protein is CASRGWNTEAFF.

The chain links TRBV3-1 (or the pseudogene TRBV3-2) to TRBJ2-1; 8 nucleotides line up with TRBD1. J lost 9 bases, V lost 5 bases, and 9 bases had no gene match. CDR1 is LGHDT and CDR2 is YNNKEL in the germline V gene (reference sequence). The CDR3 is made up of 14 amino acids. CDR3 sequence: CASSFGQGVVEQFF. The CDR3 DNA follows: TGTGCCAGCAGCTTCGGACAGGGTGTCGTTGAGCAGTTCTTC.

This chain connects TRBV30 to TRBJ1-1; D gene ambiguous. CDR1 is GTSNPN and CDR2 is SVGIG in the germline V gene (reference sequence). The CDR3 spans 14 residues. V dropped 3 bases and J dropped 0 bases, with 11 bases sitting between them. CDR3 nucleotides: TGTGCCTGGAGGGTCCCAGGTATGAACACTGAAGCTTTCTTT. This codes for CAWRVPGMNTEAFF.